The rows below give T cell receptor beta chains drawn from one sample of a study of identical twins. Via MiXCR, TCRdb re-called the 5' RACE reads, giving one row per CDR3 protein. The sample has approximately 630,000 distinct CDR3 sequences, under 8.5% seen once. The sample also formed part of further work on yellow fever vaccine responses in identical twins.

The sequencing input was PBMCs. The receptors come from a woman younger than 30 in good health. The CDR3 runs from the conserved cysteine through the conserved F or W. A D gene is named only where the DNA matches it firmly. Size tells how often a clone was seen (once, few, many) or the class of an expanded clone, and some rows leave it out.

clone size: many
J gene: TRBJ2-3
D gene: TRBD1
V gene: TRBV5-1
CDR3 DNA: TGCGCCAGCAGCTCCCGGCCGAAGGGGGCGATTGATACGCAGTATTTT
CDR3 protein: CASSSRPKGAIDTQYF

clone size: few
J gene: TRBJ2-1
D gene: .
V gene: TRBV3-1
CDR3 DNA: TGTGCCAGCAGCCAAGGGACTGGCGCCTACAATGAGCAGTTCTTC
CDR3 protein: CASSQGTGAYNEQFF

clone size: .
J gene: TRBJ2-3
D gene: TRBD2
V gene: TRBV20-1
CDR3 DNA: TGCAGTGCTAGGTTGACTAGCGAAACTAGCACAGATACGCAGTATTTT
CDR3 protein: CSARLTSETSTDTQYF

clone size: once
J gene: TRBJ2-1
D gene: TRBD2
V gene: TRBV6-4
CDR3 DNA: TGTGCCAGCAGTGAGAACGGGGGGGCACTATGGAATGAGCAGTTCTTC
CDR3 protein: CASSENGGALWNEQFF

clone size: many
J gene: TRBJ2-1
D gene: .
V gene: TRBV7-9
CDR3 DNA: TGTGCCAGCAGCCTCCCTGGGGGAGCGGAAAATGAGCAGTTCTTC
CDR3 protein: CASSLPGGAENEQFF

clone size: many
J gene: TRBJ2-2
D gene: .
V gene: TRBV24-1
CDR3 DNA: TGTGCCACCAGTGGGACGGGACCGGCCGGGGAGCTGTTTTTT
CDR3 protein: CATSGTGPAGELFF

clone size: .
J gene: TRBJ2-2
D gene: TRBD2
V gene: TRBV2
CDR3 DNA: TGTGCCAGCAGAGCTAGCGGCCCCGGGGGCACCGGGGAGCTGTTTTTT
CDR3 protein: CASRASGPGGTGELFF

clone size: many
J gene: TRBJ2-7
D gene: TRBD1
V gene: TRBV5-1
CDR3 DNA: TGCGCCAGCAGCGAGGGGACAGGGGTCTACGAGCAGTACTTC
CDR3 protein: CASSEGTGVYEQYF

clone size: many
J gene: TRBJ2-1
D gene: .
V gene: TRBV11-2
CDR3 DNA: TGTGCCAGCAGCTTAATCGGGGGGCCCAACTCCCTCAATGAGCAGTTCTTC
CDR3 protein: CASSLIGGPNSLNEQFF

clone size: .
J gene: TRBJ2-1
D gene: .
V gene: TRBV29-1
CDR3 DNA: TGCAGCGTTGAAGAGTACGGCTCCTACAATGAGCAGTTCTTC
CDR3 protein: CSVEEYGSYNEQFF

clone size: few
J gene: TRBJ2-1
D gene: TRBD2
V gene: TRBV29-1
CDR3 DNA: TGCAGCGTTGAAGAGGGGGGGGGCAATGAGCAGTTCTTC
CDR3 protein: CSVEEGGGNEQFF

clone size: many
J gene: TRBJ2-1
D gene: .
V gene: TRBV10-2
CDR3 DNA: TGCGCCAGCAGTGAGTCGCCCGGGAGTCTCAATGAGCAGTTCTTC
CDR3 protein: CASSESPGSLNEQFF

clone size: .
J gene: TRBJ2-2
D gene: .
V gene: TRBV7-8
CDR3 DNA: TGTGCCAGCAGCACCAGACAGGCGGCGAACACCGGGGAGCTGTTTTTT
CDR3 protein: CASSTRQAANTGELFF

clone size: many
J gene: TRBJ2-7
D gene: TRBD2
V gene: TRBV28
CDR3 DNA: TGTGCCAGCCTACGCCCGGGACTAGGGAACTACGAGCAGTACTTC
CDR3 protein: CASLRPGLGNYEQYF

clone size: many
J gene: TRBJ2-1
D gene: TRBD2
V gene: TRBV10-3
CDR3 DNA: TGTGCCATCACCGAGAAACTAGCGGGTAATGAGCAGTTCTTC
CDR3 protein: CAITEKLAGNEQFF

clone size: .
J gene: TRBJ2-5
D gene: .
V gene: TRBV2
CDR3 DNA: TGTGCCAGCACTTGGCGAGGGCAAGAGACCCAGTACTTC
CDR3 protein: CASTWRGQETQYF

clone size: .
J gene: TRBJ2-2
D gene: .
V gene: TRBV24-1
CDR3 DNA: TGTGCCACCATGACACCAACGAACACCGGGGAGCTGTTTTTT
CDR3 protein: CATMTPTNTGELFF

clone size: .
J gene: TRBJ2-1
D gene: TRBD2
V gene: TRBV2
CDR3 DNA: TGTGCCAGCAGTGAGGGACTAGCTTACTACAATGAGCAGTTCTTC
CDR3 protein: CASSEGLAYYNEQFF

clone size: many
J gene: TRBJ1-2
D gene: TRBD1
V gene: TRBV25-1
CDR3 DNA: TGTGCCAGCAGTGGACCCTCGGGCAGGGGGGGACCTAACTATGGCTACACCTTC
CDR3 protein: CASSGPSGRGGPNYGYTF

clone size: few
J gene: TRBJ2-1
D gene: TRBD2
V gene: TRBV15
CDR3 DNA: TGTGCCACCAGCAAGACTAGCGGAAACTACAATGAGCAGTTCTTC
CDR3 protein: CATSKTSGNYNEQFF

clone size: .
J gene: TRBJ2-5
D gene: .
V gene: TRBV12-3/TRBV12-4
CDR3 DNA: TGTGCCAGCAGTTTTTGGGGGCCTGGGGAGACCCAGTACTTC
CDR3 protein: CASSFWGPGETQYF

clone size: .
J gene: TRBJ1-1
D gene: TRBD1
V gene: TRBV14
CDR3 DNA: TGTGCCAGCAGCCAAGCTTCCTATCCGGGACAGGGAGTCCCTCAGGAAGGAGCTTTCTTT
CDR3 protein: CASSQASYPGQGVPQEGAFF

clone size: .
J gene: TRBJ1-1
D gene: TRBD1
V gene: TRBV5-1
CDR3 DNA: TGCGCCAGCAGCTTGTCGGGACAGGGAAACACTGAAGCTTTCTTT
CDR3 protein: CASSLSGQGNTEAFF

clone size: .
J gene: TRBJ2-1
D gene: .
V gene: TRBV6-5
CDR3 DNA: TGTGCCAGCAGTTACTCTAAACACAATGAGCAGTTCTTC
CDR3 protein: CASSYSKHNEQFF

clone size: many
J gene: TRBJ2-1
D gene: TRBD2
V gene: TRBV4-1
CDR3 DNA: TGCGCCAGCAGCCAAGATCTGGCTAGCGGTATGTTCAATGAGCAGTTCTTC
CDR3 protein: CASSQDLASGMFNEQFF

clone size: few
J gene: TRBJ2-5
D gene: TRBD1
V gene: TRBV15
CDR3 DNA: TGTGCCACCAGCAGAGGGGGGACAGGGGGCAACCAGTACTTC
CDR3 protein: CATSRGGTGGNQYF

clone size: few
J gene: TRBJ1-5
D gene: TRBD1
V gene: TRBV10-3
CDR3 DNA: TGTGCCACCGGGACAGGGGGTAGCAATCAGCCCCAGCATTTT
CDR3 protein: CATGTGGSNQPQHF

clone size: .
J gene: TRBJ2-1
D gene: .
V gene: TRBV5-1
CDR3 DNA: TGCGCCAGCAGCTTGGCCTACTCAAACAGAGGCCGGTTCTTC
CDR3 protein: CASSLAYSNRGRFF

clone size: many
J gene: TRBJ2-2
D gene: .
V gene: TRBV20-1
CDR3 DNA: TGCAGTGCTACGCCGGTGAACACCGGGGAGCTGTTTTTT
CDR3 protein: CSATPVNTGELFF

clone size: .
J gene: TRBJ2-5
D gene: .
V gene: TRBV5-1
CDR3 DNA: TGCGCCAGCAGCCACGGATCAGGAGAGACCCAGTACTTC
CDR3 protein: CASSHGSGETQYF

clone size: few
J gene: TRBJ2-3
D gene: .
V gene: TRBV7-2
CDR3 DNA: TGTGCCAGCAGCTTATATTTCCAGCGGGGCACAGATACGCAGTATTTT
CDR3 protein: CASSLYFQRGTDTQYF

clone size: many
J gene: TRBJ2-5
D gene: .
V gene: TRBV5-1
CDR3 DNA: TGCGCCAGCAGCTTGGGGGCCCTGTCCCAAGAGACCCAGTACTTC
CDR3 protein: CASSLGALSQETQYF

clone size: many
J gene: TRBJ2-7
D gene: .
V gene: TRBV11-2
CDR3 DNA: TGTGCCAGCAGCTTAGTTAGCGGTGACTCCTACGAGCAGTACTTC
CDR3 protein: CASSLVSGDSYEQYF

clone size: .
J gene: TRBJ2-5
D gene: .
V gene: TRBV3-1
CDR3 DNA: TGTGCCAGCAGCCAAGGCGGGTGGGAGACCCAGTACTTC
CDR3 protein: CASSQGGWETQYF

clone size: .
J gene: TRBJ2-7
D gene: .
V gene: TRBV5-5
CDR3 DNA: TGTGCCAGCAGTTATCCCCCTACGGCCTACGAGCAGTACTTC
CDR3 protein: CASSYPPTAYEQYF

clone size: many
J gene: TRBJ2-5
D gene: TRBD1
V gene: TRBV12-3/TRBV12-4
CDR3 DNA: TGTGCCAGCAGCCCCGGACAGGGGCCGTTAGAGACCCAGTACTTC
CDR3 protein: CASSPGQGPLETQYF

clone size: once
J gene: TRBJ2-3
D gene: TRBD1
V gene: TRBV6-1
CDR3 DNA: TGTGCCAGCAGACCCGACAGGGGGCTTAGCACAGATACGCAGTATTTT
CDR3 protein: CASRPDRGLSTDTQYF

clone size: .
J gene: TRBJ2-7
D gene: TRBD2
V gene: TRBV3-1
CDR3 DNA: TGTGCCAGCAGCGCGACTAGCGGGGCCTCCGAGCAGTACTTC
CDR3 protein: CASSATSGASEQYF

clone size: few
J gene: TRBJ2-1
D gene: TRBD2
V gene: TRBV29-1
CDR3 DNA: TGCAGCGGCAGTCGACTAGCGGTCAATGAGCAGTTCTTC
CDR3 protein: CSGSRLAVNEQFF

clone size: .
J gene: TRBJ2-2
D gene: TRBD2
V gene: TRBV20-1
CDR3 DNA: TGCAGTGCTAGAGCGGCAGGTGTAAGAGCGGGGGTAAACACCGGGGAGCTGTTTTTT
CDR3 protein: CSARAAGVRAGVNTGELFF

clone size: many
J gene: TRBJ1-1
D gene: TRBD1
V gene: TRBV12-3/TRBV12-4
CDR3 DNA: TGTGCCAGCACCCCCGGGACAGGGCGAGCTTTCTTT
CDR3 protein: CASTPGTGRAFF

clone size: .
J gene: TRBJ1-2
D gene: .
V gene: TRBV27
CDR3 DNA: TGTGCCAGCAGAAGAGACGGTTCCCCCACTGGCTACACCTTC
CDR3 protein: CASRRDGSPTGYTF

clone size: many
J gene: TRBJ2-3
D gene: .
V gene: TRBV12-3/TRBV12-4
CDR3 DNA: TGTGCCAGCAGTTTAGGGTTTGGCACAGATACGCAGTATTTT
CDR3 protein: CASSLGFGTDTQYF

clone size: many
J gene: TRBJ2-2
D gene: TRBD1
V gene: TRBV20-1
CDR3 DNA: TGCAGTGCTAGACCCAGGACAGGCTACACCGGGGAGCTGTTTTTT
CDR3 protein: CSARPRTGYTGELFF

clone size: .
J gene: TRBJ2-1
D gene: TRBD2
V gene: TRBV3-1
CDR3 DNA: TGTGCCAGCAGCCCCTCCCGCCCACTAGCGGGGGGCCGCAATGAGCAGTTCTTC
CDR3 protein: CASSPSRPLAGGRNEQFF

clone size: .
J gene: TRBJ2-1
D gene: TRBD2
V gene: TRBV12-3/TRBV12-4
CDR3 DNA: TGTGCCAGCAGTTTTGCTGGAGGGATAGGGGTGGGGGGGGAGCAGTTCTTC
CDR3 protein: CASSFAGGIGVGGEQFF

clone size: few
J gene: TRBJ2-5
D gene: TRBD2
V gene: TRBV11-2
CDR3 DNA: TGTGCCAGCAGCCCGGAGCGGGGGCCGGAGACCCAGTACTTC
CDR3 protein: CASSPERGPETQYF

clone size: .
J gene: TRBJ1-5
D gene: .
V gene: TRBV28
CDR3 DNA: TGTGCCACCAGGGCCGTCAATCAGCCCCAGCATTTT
CDR3 protein: CATRAVNQPQHF

clone size: .
J gene: TRBJ2-7
D gene: TRBD2
V gene: TRBV2
CDR3 DNA: TGTGCCAGCGTGGGACTAGCGGGACGTTTCGAGCAGTACTTC
CDR3 protein: CASVGLAGRFEQYF

clone size: many
J gene: TRBJ2-5
D gene: .
V gene: TRBV11-2
CDR3 DNA: TGTGCCAGCAGCTTAGATCACGGATTCCAAGAGACCCAGTACTTC
CDR3 protein: CASSLDHGFQETQYF

clone size: few
J gene: TRBJ1-5
D gene: .
V gene: TRBV2
CDR3 DNA: TGTGCCAGCAGTGATGAGACTAGCAATCAGCCCCAGCATTTT
CDR3 protein: CASSDETSNQPQHF

clone size: .
J gene: TRBJ2-5
D gene: TRBD2
V gene: TRBV5-1
CDR3 DNA: TGCGCCAGCAGCATTAGCGGGGGGAAACAAGAGACCCAGTACTTC
CDR3 protein: CASSISGGKQETQYF

clone size: many
J gene: TRBJ1-6
D gene: .
V gene: TRBV20-1
CDR3 DNA: TGCAGTGCTGGGGTGGATTATTCACCCCTCCACTTT
CDR3 protein: CSAGVDYSPLHF

clone size: few
J gene: TRBJ1-1
D gene: .
V gene: TRBV3-1
CDR3 DNA: TGTGCCAGCAGGCCACAGGGTATCGGTACTGAAGCTTTCTTT
CDR3 protein: CASRPQGIGTEAFF

clone size: many
J gene: TRBJ2-3
D gene: .
V gene: TRBV3-1
CDR3 DNA: TGTGCCAGCAGCCCGAGGACTAATCCAGATACGCAGTATTTT
CDR3 protein: CASSPRTNPDTQYF